The 31 T cell receptor beta chains presented below share a single source sample, sequenced in a study of human T cells and chemical hapten exposure. TCRdb processed the RACE reads anew with MiXCR; each CDR3 protein has one entry. The repertoire holds more than 65,000 distinct CDR3 sequences, with about 32% as singletons. Time point given: patch test 1, 2 weeks after DPC sensitization. Described treatment: therapeutic diphenylcyclopropenone sensitization with weekly scalp DPC. The sample in question was whole blood, obtained in connection with sensitization to the hapten diphenylcyclopropenone (DPC). The receptors here all came from a man aged 35 to 55 with alopecia areata. Some clones in this sample may be carry-over from other donors' samples.

In the case of this clonotype: One end of the junction fails to match germline, which may point to a read error. The chain links TRBV6-1 to TRBJ1-1; a weak D match, TRBD1 (5 bases). CDR1 is MNHNS, CDR2 SASEGT, per germline. The CDR3 has 14 amino acids. Written as DNA, the CDR3 is TGTGCCAGCAGTGAAAGACGGATAGGGGATGAAACTTTCTTT. Its protein is CASSERRIGDETFF.

The chain employs TRBV6-6 and TRBJ1-5; 9 nucleotides line up with TRBD1. Germline values: CDR1 MNHNY, CDR2 SVGAGI (reference sequence). V shed 7 bases and J 4 bases; nucleotides not matched to a gene: 2. The CDR3 runs to 13 residues. CDR3 in amino acids: CASKQGANQPQHF. As DNA, the CDR3 is TGTGCCAGCAAACAGGGGGCGAATCAGCCCCAGCATTTT.

This clonotype is termed medium-sized. V gene TRBV30 combines with J gene TRBJ2-7; no firm D call. The CDR3 has 14 residues. Germline loops: CDR1 GTSNPN, CDR2 SVGIG (reference sequence). The V and J ends lost 0 bases and 2 bases respectively, with 11 bases between them. The DNA for the CDR3 is TGTGCCTGGAGTGTAGGCGCACCCCCCTACGAGCAGTACTTC. As protein: CAWSVGAPPYEQYF.

This clonotype was recorded only once. This chain joins TRBV6-5 and TRBJ1-4, with 7 bases lining up with TRBD1. In germline, CDR1 is MNHEY, CDR2 SVGAGI. This CDR3 has 15 amino acids. Germline trimming cut 4 bases from V and 7 bases from J; bases unmatched to any gene: 9. The CDR3 reads CASSSRGGGLEKLFF. As DNA, the CDR3 is TGTGCCAGCAGTTCCCGTGGAGGGGGCCTTGAAAAACTGTTTTTT.

This clonotype has only a few counts. This rearrangement joins TRBV20-1 to TRBJ1-1, with D perhaps TRBD1 (6 bases). Between the trimmed V and J ends, which lost 3 bases and 1 base, there was a span of 12 bases. The germline CDR1 and CDR2 sequences are DFQATT and SNEGSKA (reference sequence). This CDR3 has 14 residues. The CDR3 spells CSARDSTGNTEAFF. The CDR3 DNA follows: TGCAGTGCTAGGGACAGTACGGGGAACACTGAAGCTTTCTTT.

In its sample, this clonotype was seen a few times. The chain couples TRBV28 to TRBJ1-6; 11 bases fit TRBD1. The ends lost 5 bases at V and 5 bases at J; junction bases unmatched: 2. This CDR3 is 15 amino acids long. Germline assignment: CDR1 MDHEN and CDR2 SYDVKM. The CDR3: CASSGDRGDNSPLHF. The CDR3 region has the DNA TGTGCCAGCAGTGGGGACAGGGGGGATAATTCACCCCTCCACTTT. The full variable domain, in which reference TRBV28 and TRBJ1-6 provide the parts outside the CDR3, is DVKVTQSSRYLVKRTGEKVFLECVQDMDHENMFWYRQDPGLGLRLIYFSYDVKMKEKGDIPEGYSVSREKKERFSLILESASTNQTSMYLCASSGDRGDNSPLHFGNGTRLTVT.

There are a few counts of this clonotype. V and J are TRBV4-2 and TRBJ1-4, with 9 nucleotides matching TRBD1. The CDR3 has 16 amino acids. In germline, CDR1 is LGHNA, CDR2 YNFKEQ. Trimming at V came to 1 base and at J to 8 bases, leaving 8 bases not matched to a gene. The CDR3 DNA reads as TGTGCCAGCAGCCAAGTTGTGGGGACAGGGCAAGAAAAACTGTTTTTT. It is translated as CASSQVVGTGQEKLFF.

The V and J genes are TRBV6-5 and TRBJ2-2; D not resolved. V dropped 7 bases and J dropped 1 base, with 10 bases sitting between them. Germline V gene sequence: CDR1 MNHEY, CDR2 SVGAGI. The CDR3 has 14 residues. As DNA, the CDR3 is TGTGCCAGCACCCCTGGGGAGAACACCGGGGAGCTGTTTTTT. Protein sequence: CASTPGENTGELFF.

Only a few counts were recorded for this clonotype. The chain recombines TRBV15 with TRBJ1-5, with D possibly TRBD1 on 5 matching bases. The CDR3 length is 14 residues. Between the trimmed V and J ends, which lost 3 bases and 4 bases, there was a span of 10 bases. CDR1 and CDR2 from the germline V gene are LNHNV and YYDKDF (reference sequence). The CDR3 DNA reads as TGTGCCACCAGCAGGGGGGACGAGAATCAGCCCCAGCATTTT. Residues: CATSRGDENQPQHF.

The gene calls are TRBV12-3 or TRBV12-4 and TRBJ2-5; D is undetermined. The CDR3 runs 11 residues. The germline V and J ends were trimmed by 1 base and 4 bases, with 1 base remaining between them. CDR3 coding DNA: TGTGCCAGCAGTTTAGTAGAGACCCAGTACTTC. It is translated as CASSLVETQYF.

This clonotype has a count of ten or more. The genes are TRBV12-3 or TRBV12-4 and TRBJ1-6, with D possibly being TRBD1 (5 bases). Trimming shortened V by 5 bases and J by 18 bases, and 26 bases separated the two germline ends. The CDR3 spans 15 residues. CDR3 nucleotide sequence: TGTGCCAGCAGTCCCTTTCTAGGGGAGGGGCAACCTTCCCACTTT. Translating gives CASSPFLGEGQPSHF.

This clonotype was counted ten times or more. V gene TRBV9 combines with J gene TRBJ1-1; TRBD1 agrees at 7 bases. The CDR3 consists of 15 residues. With V trimmed by 0 bases and J by 4 bases, 6 bases remained unmatched. Germline V CDR1 and CDR2: SGDLS, YYNGEE. In DNA form, the CDR3 reads TGTGCCAGCAGCGTAGAGGAGGGGGCCTTCACTGAAGCTTTCTTT. This translates into CASSVEEGAFTEAFF.

The chain recombines TRBV18 with TRBJ1-1, with unresolved D. CDR1 is KGHSH and CDR2 is LQKENI in the germline V gene. There are 14 residues in the CDR3. The CDR3 loop reads CESSPWARNTEAFF. The CDR3 nucleotides read TGTGAAAGCTCACCATGGGCTAGGAACACTGAAGCTTTCTTT.

CDR3 coding DNA: TGTGCCAGCAGCTCCTTAGCGGCAGACACTGAAGCTTTCTTT. Its protein product is CASSSLAADTEAFF. This chain connects TRBV7-9 to TRBJ1-1; D is uncertain. Between the trimmed V and J ends, which lost 4 bases and 3 bases, there was a span of 12 bases. The CDR3 is made up of 14 amino acids. The germline CDR1 and CDR2 sequences are SEHNR and FQNEAQ (reference sequence).

The V call is TRBV28, the J call TRBJ1-3, with 8 bases fitting TRBD1. The germline V gene encodes CDR1 MDHEN and CDR2 SYDVKM. With V trimmed by 6 bases and J by 3 bases, 4 bases remained unmatched. This CDR3 has 14 residues. In DNA form, the CDR3 reads TGTGCCAGCAGACCAGGGGGCAGTGGAAACACCATATATTTT. It yields the protein CASRPGGSGNTIYF.

This clonotype came up a few times. The V gene is TRBV6-2 or TRBV6-3, the J gene TRBJ1-1; D may be TRBD1 (6 bases). V gave up 0 bases and J gave up 0 bases, with 14 bases separating them. The V gene's germline CDR1 is MNHEY and CDR2 SVGEGT. The CDR3 runs to 17 residues. The CDR3 region is CASSYSTQGRMNTEAFF. In DNA, the CDR3 is TGTGCCAGCAGTTACTCTACGCAGGGGAGAATGAACACTGAAGCTTTCTTT.

The chain employs TRBV20-1 and TRBJ1-2; no firm D call. CDR3 length: 13 residues. The germline gives CDR1 DFQATT, CDR2 SNEGSKA (reference sequence). Trimming removed 0 bases from V and 8 bases from J, with 13 bases in between. The CDR3 here is CSARDDQYSGYTF. CDR3 sequence (DNA): TGCAGTGCTAGAGATGACCAGTATAGCGGCTACACCTTC.

The rearrangement links TRBV7-2 to TRBJ1-1; 8 bases align to TRBD1. CDR1 and CDR2 (germline): SGHTA, FQGNSA. This CDR3 comprises 15 residues. J was trimmed by 1 base and V by 8 bases; bases with no gene match: 9. The CDR3 coding sequence is TGTGCCAGCTCGACCGGACAGGGAAGGAACACTGAAGCTTTCTTT. Amino acids: CASSTGQGRNTEAFF.

V and J are TRBV12-3 or TRBV12-4 and TRBJ1-5, with 8 bases aligning to TRBD1. Germline trimming cut 8 bases from V and 2 bases from J; bases unmatched to any gene: 14. The length of the CDR3 is 17 residues. CDR3 amino acids: CASARTGPRSGNQPQHF. The DNA of the CDR3 is TGTGCCAGCGCTAGGACAGGGCCACGGAGTGGCAATCAGCCCCAGCATTTT.

The table lists this clonotype with a few counts. The chain links TRBV28 to TRBJ1-5; D is unclear. Germline V lookup: CDR1 MDHEN, CDR2 SYDVKM. This CDR3 region has 12 residues. V was pared by 6 bases and J by 7 bases, with 10 bases between. CDR3 DNA sequence: TGTGCCAGCAGAAGAGGCGGCCAGCCCCAGCATTTT. Translation: CASRRGGQPQHF.

This rearrangement joins TRBV6-5 to TRBJ2-7; TRBD2 matches at 8 bases. Germline CDR1 reads MNHEY; CDR2 reads SVGAGI. The CDR3 contains 17 residues. V trimming: 0 bases; J trimming: 2 bases; junction bases outside the gene matches: 9. The CDR3 reads CASSYSGISGATYEQYF. For the CDR3, the DNA is TGTGCCAGCAGTTACTCGGGGATTAGCGGGGCCACCTACGAGCAGTACTTC.

This rearrangement joins TRBV7-8 to TRBJ2-2; tentative D call: TRBD2 (6 bases). Germline V gives CDR1 SGHVS, CDR2 FQNEAQ. V lost 4 bases, J lost 7 bases, and 16 bases lay in between. This CDR3 has 15 amino acids. The CDR3 sequence: CASSSRLDFGGELFF. The CDR3 DNA sequence: TGTGCCAGCAGCTCCAGACTAGACTTTGGCGGGGAGCTGTTTTTT.

The chain carries TRBV12-3 or TRBV12-4 and TRBJ1-2, with TRBD1 matching 7 bases. Germline trimming cut 5 bases from V and 4 bases from J; bases unmatched to any gene: 7. The CDR3 covers 14 residues. CDR3 sequence: CASSPTGSPYGYTF. CDR3 DNA sequence: TGTGCCAGCAGTCCGACAGGGAGTCCCTATGGCTACACCTTC.

This sequence joins TRBV13 and TRBJ2-2; 7 bases line up with TRBD1. V was pared by 3 bases and J by 5 bases, with 15 bases of the junction left unmatched. Germline lookup yields CDR1 PRHDT and CDR2 FYEKMQ (reference sequence). The CDR3 totals 18 residues. CDR3 DNA sequence: TGTGCCAGCAGCTTTCCTCACGATTTGACAGGGTGGACCGGGGAGCTGTTTTTT. This encodes CASSFPHDLTGWTGELFF.

V is TRBV2 and J is TRBJ2-3; no reliable D call. The CDR3 loop spans 15 amino acids. CDR1 is SNHLY and CDR2 is FYNNEI in the germline V gene. V was clipped by 7 bases and J by 0 bases, with 14 bases between them. The CDR3 nucleotides are TGTGCCAGCACCCCGACCCTAGGGAGCACAGATACGCAGTATTTT. This translates into CASTPTLGSTDTQYF.

The chain recombines TRBV6-4 with TRBJ2-3; 13 bases align to TRBD2. In germline, CDR1 is MRHNA, CDR2 SNTAGT. The junction had 3 bases not matched to a gene; V was cut back by 6 bases and J by 3 bases. CDR3 length: 15 residues. CDR3 sequence reads: CASSPLAGGTDTQYF. In DNA form, the CDR3 reads TGTGCCAGCAGCCCACTAGCGGGAGGGACAGATACGCAGTATTTT.

This clonotype has only a few counts. The rearrangement joins TRBV28 to TRBJ1-1; 7 nucleotides match TRBD1. Trimming at V came to 3 bases and at J to 4 bases, leaving 8 bases not matched to a gene. Germline lookup yields CDR1 MDHEN and CDR2 SYDVKM. CDR3 length: 15 residues. For the CDR3, the DNA is TGTGCCAGCAGTTTCCACCGACAGGGATTCACTGAAGCTTTCTTT. It yields the protein CASSFHRQGFTEAFF.

The genes are TRBV23-1 and TRBJ2-5; no reliable D call. TRBV23-1 is labeled an ORF, and its function is uncertain. The V and J ends lost 3 bases and 5 bases respectively, with 4 bases between them. This CDR3 is built from 11 residues. The CDR3 bases are TGCGCCAGCAGTCAGGCCGAGACCCAGTACTTC. Translating it yields CASSQAETQYF.

This clonotype was counted between two and nine times. The chain has TRBV20-1 and TRBJ2-1; no clear D. CDR1 and CDR2 (germline): DFQATT, SNEGSKA (reference sequence). The ends were cut back, 3 bases at V and 8 bases at J, with 11 bases in the middle. This CDR3 has 12 amino acids. The CDR3 region has the DNA TGCAGTGCTAGTAGGCCGTCCGATGAGCAGTTCTTC. This sequence encodes CSASRPSDEQFF.

This clonotype was seen only a few times. The chain links TRBV12-3 or TRBV12-4 to TRBJ1-6, with 10 nucleotides matching TRBD1. J lost 10 bases, V lost 5 bases, and 2 bases had no gene match. The CDR3 length is 13 residues. CDR3 residues: CASSRTGGSPLHF. As DNA, the CDR3 is TGTGCCAGCAGTAGGACAGGGGGATCACCCCTCCACTTT.

V usage is TRBV4-2 and J usage is TRBJ1-1, with D unclear. This CDR3 comprises 15 residues. Trimming removed 0 bases from V and 5 bases from J, with 13 bases in between. The germline gives CDR1 LGHNA, CDR2 YNFKEQ. CDR3 amino acids: CASSQDATGGTEAFF. The CDR3 nucleotides are TGTGCCAGCAGCCAAGATGCCACGGGCGGAACTGAAGCTTTCTTT.